These 6 T cell receptor beta chains were all obtained from the same sample, sequenced in a study of beta chain features in type 1 diabetes. No antigens are known for them. Regarding the study as a whole: Shorter TCRB CDR3s, moderately but significantly so, marked every one of the four CD4+ subsets in Type 1 diabetes patients.

Of the isolated RNA, all was reverse transcribed, and so the sequenced material was expressed TCRB transcripts. The table came from immunoSEQ multiplex PCR; TCRdb's copy has only in-frame clones and leaves some out. The table lists about 160,000 clones, over 55% of them singletons. Sequencing used naive CD4+ T cells from blood. These receptor sequences come from a man aged 25-40 years with type 1 diabetes.

This clone occurred a few times. Other DNA sequences within the sample encode an identical CDR3. V gene TRBV29-1 combines with J gene TRBJ1-1, with D uncertain. CDR3 length: 10 residues. The V gene's germline CDR1 is SQVTM and CDR2 ANQGSEA. V lost 7 bases, J lost 1 base, and 4 bases lay in between. The CDR3 loop is CSAKNTEAFF. The CDR3 DNA reads TGCAGCGCAAAGAACACTGAAGCTTTCTTT.

The gene calls are TRBV28 and TRBJ1-2; 9 bases line up with TRBD1. Looked up from germline, CDR1 is MDHEN and CDR2 is SYDVKM. The CDR3 is 14 amino acids. J lost 3 bases, V lost 6 bases, and 5 bases had no gene match. The CDR3 is CASRWTGDDYGYTF. DNA of the CDR3: TGTGCCAGCAGATGGACAGGGGACGACTATGGCTACACCTTC.

The chain recombines TRBV10-3 with TRBJ1-1; D possibly corresponds to TRBD1 (6 bases). CDR3 length: 17 amino acids. Trimming removed 3 bases from V and 1 base from J, with 18 bases in between. CDR1 is ENHRY, CDR2 SYGVKD, per germline. The CDR3: CAISDWGARSGNTEAFF. The DNA of the CDR3 is TGTGCCATCAGTGACTGGGGGGCGCGCAGTGGGAACACTGAAGCTTTCTTT.

The CDR3 here is CASSIRSTSYTF. The DNA for the CDR3 is TGTGCCAGTAGTATTCGATCGACAAGCTACACCTTC. This chain links TRBV19 with TRBJ1-2, with unresolved D. Trimming removed 3 bases from V and 9 bases from J, with 11 bases in between. Germline loops: CDR1 LNHDA, CDR2 SQIVND (reference sequence). The CDR3 has 12 residues.

This clone was counted only a few times. The CDR3 loop is CASSYGGGPSTDTQYF. CDR3 bases: TGTGCCAGCAGCTACGGTGGGGGGCCTAGCACAGATACGCAGTATTTT. V and J are TRBV11-2 and TRBJ2-3, with D perhaps given as TRBD1 or TRBD2 (6 bases each). The CDR3 loop spans 16 amino acids. Germline values: CDR1 SGHAT, CDR2 FQNNGV. The ends were cut back, 4 bases at V and 0 bases at J, with 14 bases in the middle.

V gene TRBV14 combines with J gene TRBJ2-5; TRBD1 is a possible D gene (6 bases). Germline CDR1 SGHDN, CDR2 FVKESK. The ends were cut back, 5 bases at V and 5 bases at J, with 15 bases in the middle. This CDR3 comprises 14 residues. This chain's CDR3 is CASSDSPGVETQYF. In DNA, the CDR3 is TGTGCCAGCAGCGACTCCCCAGGGGTGGAGACCCAGTACTTC.